This paragraph reports one T cell receptor beta chain. The sample originates from a study of control samples from healthy donors and cancer patients. The CDR3 totals 14 residues. Germline values: CDR1 SGHTA, CDR2 FQGNSA. V was trimmed by 1 base and J by 3 bases, leaving 8 bases between them. Using immunoSEQ multiplex PCR, the repertoire was profiled, and TCRdb retains in-frame clones only, with some absent. In the table there are 100,000 to 150,000 clones, 90% of which are singletons. The TCR was taken from a man aged 18 to 30 in good health. V and J are TRBV7-2 and TRBJ2-3; D uncertain. The sequencing input was blood. CDR3 coding DNA: TGTGCCAGCAGCTTAGTCGACGGGACAGATACGCAGTATTTT. Translating it yields CASSLVDGTDTQYF.